The 31 T cell receptor beta chains in this list originate from one sample, sequenced in a study of cytomegalovirus exposure and HLA in healthy donors. Primers for the PCR totalled 60 Vbeta and 13 Jbeta. Sequencing used immunoSEQ multiplex PCR; TCRdb keeps in-frame clones, though not all of them. The sample holds 110,000 to 150,000 clones, roughly 80% seen once. The specimen was PBMCs. These receptors were taken from a female donor in good health and CMV-seronegative.

The gene calls are TRBV27 and TRBJ2-7; TRBD1 is a possible D gene (6 bases). CDR1 is MNHEY and CDR2 is SMNVEV in the germline V gene (reference sequence). The V end lost 2 bases, the J end lost 3 bases, and 11 bases lay between the germline ends. This CDR3 spans 14 amino acids. CDR3 region: CASSLVGRGYEQYF. For the CDR3, the DNA is TGTGCCAGCAGTTTAGTGGGCAGGGGCTACGAGCAGTACTTC.

The chain uses TRBV28 and TRBJ2-5; perhaps TRBD1 as D (6 bases). The CDR3 runs to 11 residues. V shed 1 base and J shed 11 bases, with 8 bases lying between them. CDR1 MDHEN and CDR2 SYDVKM come from the germline V gene. The CDR3: CASSLYREQYF. The CDR3 region has the DNA TGTGCCAGCAGTTTATACAGGGAGCAGTACTTC.

The chain carries TRBV5-1 and TRBJ2-6; D is ambiguous. CDR1 and CDR2 from the germline V gene are SGHRS and YFSETQ. The ends were cut back, 0 bases at V and 4 bases at J, with 8 bases in the middle. The length of the CDR3 is 15 residues. CDR3 nucleotide sequence: TGCGCCAGCAGCTTGGGCAGTGCAGGGGCCAACGTCCTGACTTTC. This encodes CASSLGSAGANVLTF.

The rearrangement joins TRBV10-2 to TRBJ2-7; TRBD2 aligns across 8 bases. V gave up 6 bases and J gave up 5 bases; unmatched junction bases: 6. The germline V gene encodes CDR1 WSHSY and CDR2 SAAADI. CDR3 length: 13 amino acids. This CDR3 is CASSPGGNHEQYF. CDR3 bases: TGCGCCAGCAGCCCGGGAGGGAACCACGAGCAGTACTTC.

The chain links TRBV28 to TRBJ2-1; TRBD1 agrees at 7 bases. CDR3 length: 13 residues. Germline-derived CDR1 and CDR2 are MDHEN and SYDVKM. The CDR3 nucleotides are TGTGCGGTTTTGGGACAGTGGGTCAATGAGCAGTTCTTC. This codes for CAVLGQWVNEQFF.

V is TRBV5-1 and J is TRBJ2-2; 8 bases fit TRBD1. V gave up 1 base and J gave up 8 bases; unmatched junction bases: 10. This CDR3 spans 16 amino acids. Germline V gene sequence: CDR1 SGHRS, CDR2 YFSETQ. In nucleotides, the CDR3 is TGCGCCAGCAGCTTGTTCCGACAGGGGCAAAGTGGGGAGCTGTTTTTT. It encodes CASSLFRQGQSGELFF.

The rearrangement uses TRBV27 and TRBJ1-5; TRBD1 aligns across 8 bases. The trim removed 6 bases at V and 1 base at J, leaving 8 bases unmatched. The CDR3 has 16 amino acids. Germline-derived CDR1 and CDR2 are MNHEY and SMNVEV (reference sequence). This CDR3 reads CASRRSGGPSNQPQHF. DNA for the CDR3: TGTGCCAGCAGACGATCAGGGGGCCCGAGCAATCAGCCCCAGCATTTT.

The chain couples TRBV6-5 to TRBJ2-5, with TRBD1 identical over 10 bases. This CDR3 is 14 amino acids long. The germline gives CDR1 MNHEY, CDR2 SVGAGI. Germline trimming cut 5 bases from V and 3 bases from J; bases unmatched to any gene: 3. The CDR3 DNA reads TGTGCCAGCAGTACCGGGACAGGGGAAGAGACCCAGTACTTC. Amino acids: CASSTGTGEETQYF.

This clone was picked up a small number of times. J is TRBJ1-4 and V is TRBV7-9; 10 nucleotides agree with TRBD1. Trimming removed 2 bases from V and 6 bases from J; junction bases left unmatched: 3. The CDR3 is 15 residues long. Germline loops: CDR1 SEHNR, CDR2 FQNEAQ (reference sequence). Here the CDR3 DNA reads TGTGCCAGCAGCTTATTTGGGACAGGGGATGAAAAACTGTTTTTT. It translates to CASSLFGTGDEKLFF. Drawing the rest from reference TRBV7-9 and TRBJ1-4, the complete variable domain is DTGVSQNPRHKITKRGQNVTFRCDPISEHNRLYWYRQTLGQGPEFLTYFQNEAQLEKSRLLSDRFSAERPKGSFSTLEIQRTEQGDSAMYLCASSLFGTGDEKLFFGSGTQLSVL.

The rearrangement joins TRBV6-5 to TRBJ2-1; 11 positions match TRBD1. Germline assignment: CDR1 MNHEY and CDR2 SVGAGI. The CDR3 is made up of 16 amino acids. J gave up 6 bases and V 2 bases, and 6 bases lay outside the gene matches. The CDR3 spells CASSYVGQGAFNEQFF. The CDR3 DNA reads TGTGCCAGCAGTTACGTCGGACAGGGGGCCTTCAATGAGCAGTTCTTC.

This clone has more than one count but fewer than ten. This sequence joins TRBV11-1 and TRBJ1-1; 8 positions agree with TRBD1. Germline CDR1 SGHAT, CDR2 FQDESV (reference sequence). The CDR3 is 15 amino acids. V lost 5 bases and J lost 2; bases outside the gene matches: 7. Here the CDR3 reads CASSAVGQGNTEAFF. The CDR3 region has the DNA TGTGCCAGCAGCGCTGTTGGACAGGGAAACACTGAAGCTTTCTTT.

V is TRBV6-5 and J is TRBJ2-2; D is possibly TRBD1 (6 bases). Trimming took 2 bases from V and 4 from J, leaving 14 bases between them. The CDR3 sequence is 16 residues long. Germline CDR1 is MNHEY and CDR2 is SVGAGI. The CDR3 loop is CASSYRIDRITGELFF. The CDR3 DNA sequence: TGTGCCAGCAGTTACCGGATCGACAGGATCACCGGGGAGCTGTTTTTT.

The genes are TRBV5-1 and TRBJ2-3; 11 nucleotides agree with TRBD2. This CDR3 is built from 16 residues. The V segment lost 6 bases and the J segment 2 bases; nucleotides outside the gene matches: 8. Germline loops: CDR1 SGHRS, CDR2 YFSETQ. CDR3 sequence reads: CASTSEGLAVTDTQYF. The DNA of the CDR3 is TGCGCCAGCACCTCCGAGGGACTAGCGGTCACAGATACGCAGTATTTT.

The chain has TRBV2 and TRBJ1-1, with D possibly being TRBD1 (6 bases). V shed 10 bases and J shed 10 bases, with 19 bases lying between them. The germline gives CDR1 SNHLY, CDR2 FYNNEI. There are 12 residues in the CDR3. The CDR3 region is CAIPHGGEGAFF. CDR3 coding DNA: TGTGCCATCCCTCATGGGGGCGAGGGAGCTTTCTTT.

The chain links TRBV2 to TRBJ1-2; D may be TRBD1 (6 bases). V was clipped by 5 bases and J by 2 bases, with 12 bases between them. This CDR3 region has 14 residues. CDR1 SNHLY and CDR2 FYNNEI come from the germline V gene. The CDR3 nucleotides are TGTGCCAGCAGTAAAATTCAGGGGAACTATGGCTACACCTTC. This sequence encodes CASSKIQGNYGYTF.

The V and J genes are TRBV4-2 and TRBJ2-5, with 9 positions matching TRBD2. The CDR3 runs to 17 residues. From germline, CDR1 is LGHNA and CDR2 YNFKEQ. V dropped 1 base and J dropped 7; count of bases not matched to a gene: 13. The CDR3 DNA sequence: TGTGCCAGCAGCCAAGTAGTAGCGGGGGCCATGTCTGGGACCCAGTACTTC. This gives the protein CASSQVVAGAMSGTQYF.

The V and J genes are TRBV2 and TRBJ2-2; 9 positions agree with TRBD1. CDR3 size: 15 residues. V lost 6 bases and J lost 2; bases outside the gene matches: 4. CDR1 and CDR2 (germline): SNHLY, FYNNEI. The CDR3 loop is CASRVDRGNTGELFF. CDR3 nucleotide sequence: TGTGCCAGCAGGGTGGACAGGGGAAACACCGGGGAGCTGTTTTTT.

The CDR3 coding sequence is TGTGCCAGCAGCGTAGATTTAGCGGTGAACACCGGGGAGCTGTTTTTT. This codes for CASSVDLAVNTGELFF. The chain employs TRBV9 and TRBJ2-2, with D possibly TRBD2 on 6 matching bases. The CDR3 length is 16 residues. Germline CDR1 is SGDLS and CDR2 is YYNGEE. V gave up 0 bases and J gave up 1 base, with 10 bases separating them. The whole variable domain, filled in from reference TRBV9 and TRBJ2-2, reads DSGVTQTPKHLITATGQRVTLRCSPRSGDLSVYWYQQSLDQGLQFLIQYYNGEERAKGNILERFSAQQFPDLHSELNLSSLELGDSALYFCASSVDLAVNTGELFFGEGSRLTVL.

This clone was seen a handful of times. The chain carries TRBV5-1 and TRBJ2-1; D possibly corresponds to TRBD2 (5 bases). The V gene lost 0 bases and the J gene lost 12 bases, with 10 bases spanning the gap. Germline lookup yields CDR1 SGHRS and CDR2 YFSETQ. The CDR3 runs 12 residues. The CDR3 DNA follows: TGCGCCAGCAGCTTGGACCTCCGGGGGCAGTTCTTC. It yields the protein CASSLDLRGQFF.

This chain links TRBV18 with TRBJ2-1, with TRBD2 matching 9 bases. Germline V CDR1 and CDR2: KGHSH, LQKENI. The V segment lost 3 bases and the J segment 1 base; nucleotides outside the gene matches: 10. The CDR3 has 18 amino acids. The CDR3, as DNA: TGTGCCAGCTCACCCCCCGACGGACTAGCGCGGTCCTACAATGAGCAGTTCTTC. It yields the protein CASSPPDGLARSYNEQFF.

The J gene is TRBJ2-3, the V gene TRBV29-1; 7 nucleotides agree with TRBD1. The CDR3 contains 15 residues. Germline V lookup: CDR1 SQVTM, CDR2 ANQGSEA. The trim removed 4 bases at V and 2 bases at J, leaving 9 bases unmatched. The CDR3 protein is CSVVGPGTVTDTQYF. CDR3 DNA sequence: TGCAGCGTTGTGGGGCCTGGGACAGTCACAGATACGCAGTATTTT.

Regarding this clone: The junction shows a germline mismatch at one end, possibly a read error. This chain connects TRBV7-9 to TRBJ2-3; 8 bases match TRBD2. Germline lookup yields CDR1 SEHNR and CDR2 FQNEAQ (reference sequence). The CDR3 length is 14 residues. The CDR3 DNA follows: TGTGCCAGCAGCTTAAGCGGGAGCAGAGATACGCAGTATTTT. Its protein product is CASSLSGSRDTQYF.

This clone was seen a handful of times. The chain joins TRBV2 to TRBJ1-2, with 8 nucleotides matching TRBD1. The CDR3 sequence is 15 residues long. V gave up 5 bases and J gave up 8 bases; unmatched junction bases: 13. Germline V gene sequence: CDR1 SNHLY, CDR2 FYNNEI. Here the CDR3 reads CASSPVPTGGRGYTF. The CDR3 nucleotides read TGTGCCAGCAGTCCAGTACCTACAGGGGGAAGGGGCTACACCTTC.

The genes are TRBV5-1 and TRBJ2-1, with a weak D call TRBD2 (6 bases). V lost 0 bases and J lost 7, with 17 bases in between. The CDR3 length is 16 residues. CDR1 is SGHRS, CDR2 YFSETQ, per germline. This CDR3 is CASSLEPGVMENEQFF. In DNA, the CDR3 is TGCGCCAGCAGCTTGGAACCGGGAGTAATGGAGAATGAGCAGTTCTTC.

This clone appeared a single time. The chain combines TRBV10-1 with TRBJ1-1, with a tentative D call TRBD1 (6 bases). This CDR3 is built from 15 residues. The V gene lost 0 bases and the J gene lost 1 base, with 9 bases spanning the gap. In germline, CDR1 is WNHNN, CDR2 SYGVQD (reference sequence). CDR3 coding DNA: TGCGCCAGCAGTGAGTCGACAGGAACGAACACTGAAGCTTTCTTT. This gives the protein CASSESTGTNTEAFF.

The chain employs TRBV2 and TRBJ2-7, with D possibly TRBD1 on 6 matching bases. The V and J ends lost 1 base and 2 bases respectively, with 9 bases between them. Germline CDR1 is SNHLY and CDR2 is FYNNEI. The CDR3 runs 14 residues. The CDR3 nucleotides read TGTGCCAGCAGTGAAGGCGACAGGCCCTACGAGCAGTACTTC. It translates to CASSEGDRPYEQYF. The full variable domain, with the rest looked up from reference TRBV2 and TRBJ2-7, is EPEVTQTPSHQVTQMGQEVILRCVPISNHLYFYWYRQILGQKVEFLVSFYNNEISEKSEIFDDQFSVERPDGSNFTLKIRSTKLEDSAMYFCASSEGDRPYEQYFGPGTRLTVT.

This sequence joins TRBV10-3 and TRBJ1-1; TRBD1 aligns across 12 bases. The CDR3 covers 14 residues. The V segment lost 3 bases and the J segment 10 bases; nucleotides outside the gene matches: 6. Germline-derived CDR1 and CDR2 are ENHRY and SYGVKD. The CDR3 DNA reads TGTGCCATCAGTGAAGGGACAGGGGGCGCGGTAGCTTTCTTT. It yields the protein CAISEGTGGAVAFF.

The chain links TRBV27 to TRBJ1-2; 7 bases are a match to TRBD1. The CDR3 is 14 residues long. V dropped 2 bases and J dropped 4; count of bases not matched to a gene: 4. Germline lookup yields CDR1 MNHEY and CDR2 SMNVEV (reference sequence). The CDR3 coding sequence is TGTGCCAGCAGTTTAAAAGGGGGCCCCTATGGCTACACCTTC. Residues: CASSLKGGPYGYTF.

The rearrangement links TRBV27 to TRBJ2-7, with 8 bases lining up with TRBD1. J lost 2 bases, V lost 4 bases, and 13 bases had no gene match. Germline assignment: CDR1 MNHEY and CDR2 SMNVEV (reference sequence). This CDR3 comprises 17 residues. CDR3 coding DNA: TGTGCCAGCAGTTCTCGAAGCCAGGGGGCAGGGGCCTACGAGCAGTACTTC. It specifies CASSSRSQGAGAYEQYF.

The genes are TRBV6-1 and TRBJ1-2; 7 bases are shared with TRBD1. This CDR3 is built from 13 residues. Germline CDR1 is MNHNS and CDR2 is SASEGT. V gave up 5 bases and J gave up 4 bases; unmatched junction bases: 4. The CDR3 spells CASSRDSRYGYTF. The CDR3 DNA is TGTGCCAGCAGTCGGGACAGTCGCTATGGCTACACCTTC.

This chain joins TRBV19 and TRBJ2-5; 13 positions match TRBD2. The V gene end was trimmed by 9 bases and the J gene end by 2 bases; junction bases not matched to a gene: 9. Germline loops: CDR1 LNHDA, CDR2 SQIVND (reference sequence). The CDR3 covers 16 residues. CDR3 DNA sequence: TGTGCCAGCAGAGGAGGGACTAGCGGGGCTCAAGAGACCCAGTACTTC. This encodes CASRGGTSGAQETQYF.